These 20 T cell receptor beta chains share one sample of origin, sequenced in a study of CXCR3 chemokines and chemotherapy response in bladder cancer. TCRdb recomputed calls from the PCR reads with MiXCR, one row per CDR3 protein. The sample shows 7,000 to 10,000 distinct CDR3 sequences, about 23% of them seen only once. Sampling was performed from a patient whose treatment included neoadjuvant chemotherapy. Receptor source: a human donor with bladder cancer that did not respond to neoadjuvant chemotherapy.

This clonotype was detected ten times or more. This chain joins TRBV28 and TRBJ2-7; TRBD1 matches 10 bases. The CDR3 contains 21 residues. V gave up 2 bases and J gave up 0 bases; unmatched junction bases: 19. Germline V gene sequence: CDR1 MDHEN, CDR2 SYDVKM. CDR3 nucleotides: TGTGCCAGCAGTTTACGACAGGGGGCGAGGAGAAGGGTATCGTTCTCCTACGAGCAGTACTTC. Translating gives CASSLRQGARRRVSFSYEQYF.

This clonotype was counted many times. The junction differs from germline at one of its ends, possibly a read error. V usage is TRBV6-5 and J usage is TRBJ2-5; D is undetermined. From germline, CDR1 is MNHEY and CDR2 SVGAGI. The CDR3 spans 11 residues. The CDR3 here is CASNYQETQYF. The CDR3 nucleotides are TGTGCCAGCAATTACCAAGAGACCCAGTACTTC.

V gene TRBV9 combines with J gene TRBJ1-6; no firm D call. Germline V gene data show CDR1 as SGDLS and CDR2 as YYNGEE. The CDR3 is made up of 15 amino acids. The V and J ends lost 0 bases and 10 bases respectively, with 14 bases between them. CDR3 sequence (DNA): TGTGCCAGCAGCGTAGGGACTGGCGGGCGCTCACCCCTCCACTTT. Its protein product is CASSVGTGGRSPLHF.

This clonotype was observed at least ten times. The V call is TRBV27, the J call TRBJ2-1; TRBD1 matches at 9 bases. The trim removed 2 bases at V and 8 bases at J, leaving 10 bases unmatched. The CDR3 has 16 amino acids. CDR1 and CDR2 from the germline V gene are MNHEY and SMNVEV (reference sequence). Here the CDR3 DNA reads TGTGCCAGCAGTTTAGACCGGGACAGGGAATTCGATGAGCAGTTCTTC. Its protein product is CASSLDRDREFDEQFF.

This clonotype qualifies as medium-sized. The chain recombines TRBV5-6 with TRBJ2-7, with a possible D match to TRBD1 (6 bases). Germline lookup yields CDR1 SGHDT and CDR2 YYEEEE. The CDR3 consists of 15 residues. V was shortened by 1 base and J by 2 bases, with 13 bases between the two germline ends. CDR3 nucleotide sequence: TGTGCCAGCAGCTTGTTTGCAGGGGCGGCCTACGAGCAGTACTTC. The encoded protein is CASSLFAGAAYEQYF.

This clonotype has a handful of counts. Given a far larger clone just one base away, this is likely a sequencing read error. The rearrangement joins TRBV6-5 to TRBJ2-7; D unclear. The V end was cut by 7 bases, the J end by 7 bases, with 17 bases between. Germline V gene sequence: CDR1 MNHEY, CDR2 SVGAGI. This CDR3 region has 13 residues. DNA for the CDR3: TGTGCCAGCAAGTGGAGCGTGTCCAATGAGCAGTACTTC. Its protein is CASKWSVSNEQYF.

The chain recombines TRBV6-1 with TRBJ2-7; 10 nucleotides line up with TRBD1. CDR1 MNHNS and CDR2 SASEGT come from the germline V gene. V was clipped by 6 bases and J by 7 bases; unmatched bases: 9. The CDR3 is 14 residues long. CDR3 amino acids: CASRKTGTGEEQYF. The CDR3 bases are TGTGCCAGCAGAAAAACCGGGACAGGGGAGGAGCAGTACTTC.

This clonotype is labeled medium-sized. The chain uses TRBV6-2 or TRBV6-3 and TRBJ1-4; 8 nucleotides agree with TRBD1. The CDR3 contains 15 residues. CDR1 and CDR2 from the germline V gene are MNHEY and SVGEGT. V was pared by 6 bases and J by 4 bases, with 7 bases of the junction left unmatched. CDR3 sequence (DNA): TGTGCCAGCAGAACCGGGACAGGTGATAATGAAAAACTGTTTTTT. It yields the protein CASRTGTGDNEKLFF.

Relative to its sample, this clonotype is medium-sized. The V call is TRBV18, the J call TRBJ1-1; D is unclear. Deletions cut 5 bases from V and 6 bases from J, with 19 bases between. Germline V gene data show CDR1 as KGHSH and CDR2 as LQKENI. The CDR3 spans 15 residues. The CDR3 spells CASSALFERSPEAFF. The DNA for the CDR3 is TGTGCCAGCTCAGCATTATTTGAGAGAAGTCCTGAAGCTTTCTTT.

This clonotype was counted a few times. The V call is TRBV11-2, the J call TRBJ1-2; D uncertain. The germline gives CDR1 SGHAT, CDR2 FQNNGV. This CDR3 contains 12 residues. Trimming took off 3 bases at V and 5 bases at J, with 7 bases between the two ends. CDR3 coding DNA: TGTGCCAGCAGCTTTGACGGATATGGCTACACCTTC. Translation gives CASSFDGYGYTF. Full variable domain (rest looked up from reference TRBV11-2 and TRBJ1-2): EAGVAQSPRYKIIEKRQSVAFWCNPISGHATLYWYQQILGQGPKLLIQFQNNGVVDDSQLPKDRFSAERLKGVDSTLKIQPAKLEDSAVYLCASSFDGYGYTFGSGTRLTVV.

This clonotype is medium-sized. The chain joins TRBV7-2 to TRBJ1-1, with D possibly matching TRBD1 (6 bases). The CDR3 contains 14 residues. Germline CDR1 is SGHTA and CDR2 is FQGNSA. V lost 3 bases and J 4 bases, leaving 12 bases between the germline ends. The CDR3 region has the DNA TGTGCCAGCAGCTTTCTAACGGGGGCCACTGAAGCTTTCTTT. This translates into CASSFLTGATEAFF.

For this clonotype: This likely traces to a read error, being one base from a far larger clone. The chain recombines TRBV10-3 with TRBJ2-1; D is perhaps TRBD2 (5 bases). The germline V gene has CDR1 ENHRY and CDR2 SYGVKD. V was cut by 5 bases and J by 4 bases, with 12 bases left in between. The length of the CDR3 is 14 residues. The CDR3 coding sequence is TGTGCCATCAGTCGGGGTGACGGATACAATGAGCAGTTCTTC. It codes for CAISRGDGYNEQFF.

In its sample, this clonotype was seen a few times. This rearrangement joins TRBV2 to TRBJ2-3; D uncertain. The germline CDR1 and CDR2 sequences are SNHLY and FYNNEI. This CDR3 spans 14 amino acids. Trimming left V 6 bases short and J 2 bases short, with 12 bases between. CDR3 in amino acids: CASRGTEFTDTQYF. The CDR3 nucleotides are TGTGCCAGCAGGGGCACAGAATTCACAGATACGCAGTATTTT.

This clonotype is judged medium-sized (0.01 to 0.1%). This rearrangement joins TRBV6-2 or TRBV6-3 to TRBJ2-2; D is possibly TRBD1 or TRBD2 (5 bases each). This CDR3 contains 16 residues. CDR1 and CDR2 from the germline V gene are MNHEY and SVGEGT. The V and J ends lost 1 base and 7 bases respectively, with 16 bases between them. CDR3 DNA sequence: TGTGCCAGCAGTTACTTAAGGGACGTTCAGGGCGGGGAGCTGTTTTTT. This sequence encodes CASSYLRDVQGGELFF.

This clonotype was seen ten or more times. The chain combines TRBV20-1 with TRBJ1-1; 9 positions agree with TRBD1. The germline V gene encodes CDR1 DFQATT and CDR2 SNEGSKA (reference sequence). The CDR3 has 15 amino acids. Unmatched junction bases numbered 11, after V lost 6 bases and J lost 3 bases. The CDR3 is CSATQGQGGDTEAFF. The CDR3 bases are TGCAGTGCAACCCAGGGACAGGGCGGGGACACTGAAGCTTTCTTT.

This clonotype is deemed medium-sized. This chain joins TRBV7-2 and TRBJ2-4, with 16 bases lining up with TRBD2. Germline-derived CDR1 and CDR2 are SGHTA and FQGNSA. Germline trimming cut 5 bases from V and 0 bases from J; bases unmatched to any gene: 7. CDR3 length: 19 amino acids. CDR3 in DNA: TGTGCCAGCAGCCCGGGACTAGCGGGGGGGCCGCGAGCCAAAAACATTCAGTACTTC. Its translation is CASSPGLAGGPRAKNIQYF.

As for this clonotype: With a far larger clone one base away, a read error is the likely cause. The V and J genes are TRBV9 and TRBJ2-2; TRBD2 aligns across 7 bases. The germline CDR1 and CDR2 sequences are SGDLS and YYNGEE. The CDR3 sequence is 13 residues long. V dropped 5 bases and J dropped 5; count of bases not matched to a gene: 3. CDR3 sequence reads: CASSGGVTGELFF. The CDR3 region has the DNA TGTGCCAGCAGTGGGGGGGTAACCGGGGAGCTGTTTTTT.

This clonotype was seen at least ten times. J is TRBJ2-4 and V is TRBV6-5; 9 positions match TRBD1. The germline CDR1 and CDR2 sequences are MNHEY and SVGAGI. The CDR3 spans 16 residues. V was pared by 5 bases and J by 0 bases, with 5 bases of the junction left unmatched. The chain's CDR3 is CASSPDRGIAKNIQYF. As DNA, the CDR3 is TGTGCCAGCAGTCCTGACAGGGGGATAGCCAAAAACATTCAGTACTTC.

This clonotype was recorded once. A single base is all that separates this from a far larger clone, so a read error is likely. This chain links TRBV7-2 with TRBJ2-7, with D unresolved. Germline V lookup: CDR1 SGHTA, CDR2 FQGNSA. The CDR3 loop spans 14 amino acids. This CDR3 is CASSSVTPVDGCTF. The CDR3 nucleotides are TGTGCCAGCAGCTCCGTTACACCCGTTGATGGCTGCACCTTC.

Regarding this clonotype: A far larger clone is off by one base, so a read error is likely. This CDR3 is CASRPPQGKEAQYF. The CDR3 DNA follows: TGTGCCAGCAGACCTCCTCAGGGAAAAGAGGCCCAGTACTTC. This chain uses TRBV6-5 with TRBJ2-5; TRBD1 might be the D (5 bases). The CDR3 consists of 14 residues. CDR1 is MNHEY, CDR2 SVGAGI, per germline.